The following is a T cell receptor (beta chain) sequence with its context. An absence of ophthalmopathy progression within 18 months meant stable Graves' hyperthyroidism. The data belong to a study of T cells in Graves' hyperthyroidism and ophthalmopathy. V was shortened by 5 bases and J by 4 bases, with 11 bases between the two germline ends. The CDR3 totals 13 residues. Germline CDR1 is MNHEY and CDR2 is SMNVEV (reference sequence). From RNA transcripts, TCR beta CDR3 regions were amplified. RT-PCR in the first round (using the HTBI primer set) targeted the TCR CDR3. TCRdb ran MiXCR on the multiplex PCR reads and lists one entry per CDR3 protein. The sample records hundreds of thousands of distinct CDR3 sequences, 30% to 40% being singletons.

The receptor was derived from a woman aged 35 to 49 with Graves' hyperthyroidism. The sequenced material came from blood. The J gene is TRBJ1-2, the V gene TRBV27, with D possibly TRBD1 on 5 matching bases. The DNA for the CDR3 is TGTGCCAGCAGTGGCGGGGCCCGCTATGGCTACACCTTC. This encodes CASSGGARYGYTF.